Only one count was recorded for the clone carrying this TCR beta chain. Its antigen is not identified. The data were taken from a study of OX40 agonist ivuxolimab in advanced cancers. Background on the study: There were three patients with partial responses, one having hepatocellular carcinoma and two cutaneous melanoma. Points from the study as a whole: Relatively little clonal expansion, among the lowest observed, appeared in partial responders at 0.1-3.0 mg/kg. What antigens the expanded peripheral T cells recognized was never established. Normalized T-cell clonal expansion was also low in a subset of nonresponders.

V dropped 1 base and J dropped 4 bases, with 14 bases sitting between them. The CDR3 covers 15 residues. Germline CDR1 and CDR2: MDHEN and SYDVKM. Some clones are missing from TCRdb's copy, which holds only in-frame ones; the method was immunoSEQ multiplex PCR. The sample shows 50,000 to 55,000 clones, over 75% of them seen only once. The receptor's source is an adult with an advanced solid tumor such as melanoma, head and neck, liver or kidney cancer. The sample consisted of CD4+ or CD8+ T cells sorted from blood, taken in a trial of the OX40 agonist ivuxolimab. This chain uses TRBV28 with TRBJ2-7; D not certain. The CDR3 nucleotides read TGTGCCAGCAGTTTATCAGAGTATATTGGATACGAGCAGTACTTC. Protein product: CASSLSEYIGYEQYF.